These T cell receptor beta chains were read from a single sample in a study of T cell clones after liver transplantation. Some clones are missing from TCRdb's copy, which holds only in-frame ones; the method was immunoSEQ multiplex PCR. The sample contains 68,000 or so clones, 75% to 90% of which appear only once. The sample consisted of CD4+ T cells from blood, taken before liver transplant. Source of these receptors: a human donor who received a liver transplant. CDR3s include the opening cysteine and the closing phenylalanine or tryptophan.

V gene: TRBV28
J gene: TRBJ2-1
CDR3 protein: CASSSTRTSGSYNEQFF

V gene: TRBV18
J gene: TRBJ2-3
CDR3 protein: CASSPLGQGIGDTQYF

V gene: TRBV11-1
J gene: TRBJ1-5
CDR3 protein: CASSQDRTQPQHF

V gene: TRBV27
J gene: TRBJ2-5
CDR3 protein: CASSLLGVHQETQYF

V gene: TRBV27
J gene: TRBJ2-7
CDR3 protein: CASRILAGGAYEQYF

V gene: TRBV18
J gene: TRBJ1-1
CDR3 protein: CASSPGGQGWDTEAFF

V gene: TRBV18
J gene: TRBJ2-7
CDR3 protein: CASSQTSGTTYEQYF

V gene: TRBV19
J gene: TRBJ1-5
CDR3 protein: CASSIRQGNQPQHF

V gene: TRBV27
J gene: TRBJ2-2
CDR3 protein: CASSLTATGELFF

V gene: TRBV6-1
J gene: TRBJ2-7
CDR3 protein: CASSEGKGRVYEQYF

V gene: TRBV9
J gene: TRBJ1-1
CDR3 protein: CASSAPRVVGLGTEAFF

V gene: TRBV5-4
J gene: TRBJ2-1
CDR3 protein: CASSLGAGGSYNEQFF

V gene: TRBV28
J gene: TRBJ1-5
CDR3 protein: CASSLGGEGYQPQHF

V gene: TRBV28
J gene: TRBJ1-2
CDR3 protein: CASSLRAPYGYTF

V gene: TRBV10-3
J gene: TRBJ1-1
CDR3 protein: CAISVGGGNTEAFF

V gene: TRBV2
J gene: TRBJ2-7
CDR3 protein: CASRGPTYEQYF

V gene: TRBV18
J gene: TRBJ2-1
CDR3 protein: CASSGGPPPYNEQFF

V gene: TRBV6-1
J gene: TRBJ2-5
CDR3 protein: CASSAYGTRETQYF

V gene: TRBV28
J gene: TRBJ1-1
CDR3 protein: CASSLAGLPNTEAFF

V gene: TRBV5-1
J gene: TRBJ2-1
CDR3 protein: CASSLEGVGSYNEQFF

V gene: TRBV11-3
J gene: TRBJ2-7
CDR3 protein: CASSLESSGTDGTYEQYF

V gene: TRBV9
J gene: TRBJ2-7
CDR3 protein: CASSVGGTNTYEQYF

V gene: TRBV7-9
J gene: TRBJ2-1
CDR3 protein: CASSAPYNEQFF

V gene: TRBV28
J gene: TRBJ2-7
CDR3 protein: CASSLAGYEQYF

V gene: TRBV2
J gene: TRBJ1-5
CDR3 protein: CASSWDQGSNQPQHF

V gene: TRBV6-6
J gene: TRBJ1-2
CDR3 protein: CASSFTTAYGYTF

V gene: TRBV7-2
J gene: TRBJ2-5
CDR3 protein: CASSQRGTKETQYF

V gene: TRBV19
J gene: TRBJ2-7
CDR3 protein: CASSILGSEQYF

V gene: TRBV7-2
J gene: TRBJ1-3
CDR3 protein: CASSPGNSGNTIYF

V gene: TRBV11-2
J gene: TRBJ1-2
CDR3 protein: CASSYAQAYGYTF

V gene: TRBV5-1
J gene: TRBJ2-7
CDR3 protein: CASSFGTVSSYEQYF

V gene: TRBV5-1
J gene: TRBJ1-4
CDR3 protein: CASSTGQSTNEKLFF

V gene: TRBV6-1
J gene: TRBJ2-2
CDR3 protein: CASSAWTSGLTGELFF

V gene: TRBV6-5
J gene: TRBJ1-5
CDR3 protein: CASSGRPNQPQHF

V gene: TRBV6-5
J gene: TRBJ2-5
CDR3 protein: CASSTQGETQYF

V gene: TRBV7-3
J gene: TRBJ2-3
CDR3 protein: CASSGNTDTQYF

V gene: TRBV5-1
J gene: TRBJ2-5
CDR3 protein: CASSLGSGGWETQYF

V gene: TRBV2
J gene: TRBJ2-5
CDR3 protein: CASSVYGGGETQYF

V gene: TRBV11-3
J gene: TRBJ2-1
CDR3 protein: CASSLGRDEQFF